This TCR beta chain is from a study of T cells in Graves' hyperthyroidism and ophthalmopathy. Whole-study findings and limits: Ophthalmopathy was distinguished from stable hyperthyroidism by 13 V-J signatures. Also found in blood were most expanded thyroid clonotypes above 0.001.

Patients having uncontrolled infection, another autoimmune disease, pregnancy or lactation were not included. Diagnoses used clinical symptoms, serum thyroxine and TRAb, thyroid ultrasound and orbital computed tomography. Amplification targeted TCR beta CDR3 regions from RNA transcripts. The TCR CDR3 first-round RT-PCR relied on the HTBI primer set. TCRdb analysed the multiplex PCR reads with MiXCR anew, one entry per CDR3 protein. The table has fewer than 500,000 distinct CDR3 sequences, roughly 14% seen once. This clonotype was found a few times. The antigen is unknown. Sequences were obtained from blood. This receptor was taken from a man aged 30 to 45 with Graves' hyperthyroidism that later progressed to Graves' ophthalmopathy.

CDR3 sequence reads: CAWSVREREKLFF. CDR3 nucleotides: TGTGCCTGGAGTGTACGGGAGCGAGAAAAACTGTTTTTT. The chain combines TRBV30 with TRBJ1-4; D gene unclear. CDR1 is GTSNPN and CDR2 is SVGIG in the germline V gene (reference sequence). The germline V and J ends were trimmed by 0 bases and 8 bases, with 10 bases remaining between them. This CDR3 is built from 13 residues. Full variable domain (missing parts from reference TRBV30 and TRBJ1-4): SQTIHQWPATLVQPVGSPLSLECTVEGTSNPNLYWYRQAAGRGLQLLFYSVGIGQISSEVPQNLSASRPQDRQFILSSKKLLLSDSGFYLCAWSVREREKLFFGSGTQLSVL.